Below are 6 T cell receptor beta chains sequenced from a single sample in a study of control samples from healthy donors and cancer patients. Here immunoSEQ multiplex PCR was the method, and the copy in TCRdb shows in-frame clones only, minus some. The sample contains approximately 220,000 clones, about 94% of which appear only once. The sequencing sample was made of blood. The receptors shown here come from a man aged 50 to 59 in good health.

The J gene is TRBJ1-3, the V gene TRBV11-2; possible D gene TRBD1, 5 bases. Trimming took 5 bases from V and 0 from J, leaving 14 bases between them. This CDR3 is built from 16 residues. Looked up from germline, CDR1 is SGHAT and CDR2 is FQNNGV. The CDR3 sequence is CASSPSTAFSGNTIYF. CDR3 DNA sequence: TGTGCCAGCAGCCCCTCGACAGCCTTCTCTGGAAACACCATATATTTT.

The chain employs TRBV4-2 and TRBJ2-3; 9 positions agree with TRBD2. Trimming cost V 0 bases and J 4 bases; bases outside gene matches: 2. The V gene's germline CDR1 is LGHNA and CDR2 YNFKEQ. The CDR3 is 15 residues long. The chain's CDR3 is CASSQDLAGSDTQYF. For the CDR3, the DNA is TGTGCCAGCAGCCAAGATCTAGCGGGGTCAGATACGCAGTATTTT.

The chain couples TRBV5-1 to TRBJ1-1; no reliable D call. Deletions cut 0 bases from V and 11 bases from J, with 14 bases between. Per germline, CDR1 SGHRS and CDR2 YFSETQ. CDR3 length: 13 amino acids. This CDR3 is CASSLDTAVSAFF. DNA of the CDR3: TGCGCCAGCAGCTTGGATACGGCAGTTTCCGCTTTCTTT.

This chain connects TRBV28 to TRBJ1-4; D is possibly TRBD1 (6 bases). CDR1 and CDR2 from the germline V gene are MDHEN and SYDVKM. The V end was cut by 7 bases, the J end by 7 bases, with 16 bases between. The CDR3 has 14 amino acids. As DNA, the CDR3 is TGTGCCAGCACCCCCGGGGGCAAGGGTGAAAAACTGTTTTTT. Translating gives CASTPGGKGEKLFF. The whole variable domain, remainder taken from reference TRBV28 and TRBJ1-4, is DVKVTQSSRYLVKRTGEKVFLECVQDMDHENMFWYRQDPGLGLRLIYFSYDVKMKEKGDIPEGYSVSREKKERFSLILESASTNQTSMYLCASTPGGKGEKLFFGSGTQLSVL.

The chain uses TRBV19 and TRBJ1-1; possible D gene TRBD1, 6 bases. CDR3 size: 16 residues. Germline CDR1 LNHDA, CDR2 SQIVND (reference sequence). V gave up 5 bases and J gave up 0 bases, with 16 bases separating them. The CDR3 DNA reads TGTGCCAGTAGTCCCGGGTTAGGGGGTTTGAACACTGAAGCTTTCTTT. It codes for CASSPGLGGLNTEAFF.

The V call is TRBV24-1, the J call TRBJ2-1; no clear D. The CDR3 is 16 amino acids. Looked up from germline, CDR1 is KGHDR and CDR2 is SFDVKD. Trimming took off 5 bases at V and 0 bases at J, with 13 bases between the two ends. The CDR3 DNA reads TGTGCCACCAGTGTTAGACTCGCCTCCTCCTACAATGAGCAGTTCTTC. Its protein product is CATSVRLASSYNEQFF.